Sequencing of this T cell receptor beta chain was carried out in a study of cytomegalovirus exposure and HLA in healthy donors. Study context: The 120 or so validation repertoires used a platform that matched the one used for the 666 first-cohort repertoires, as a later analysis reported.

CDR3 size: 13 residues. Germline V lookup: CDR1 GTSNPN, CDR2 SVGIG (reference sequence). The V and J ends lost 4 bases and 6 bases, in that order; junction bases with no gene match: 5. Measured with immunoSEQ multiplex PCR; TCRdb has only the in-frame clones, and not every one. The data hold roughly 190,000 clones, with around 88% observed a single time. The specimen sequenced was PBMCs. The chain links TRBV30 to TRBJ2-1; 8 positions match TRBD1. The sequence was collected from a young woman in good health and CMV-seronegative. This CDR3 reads CAWTTGVGNEQFF. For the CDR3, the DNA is TGTGCCTGGACGACAGGGGTCGGCAATGAGCAGTTCTTC.